This T cell receptor beta chain stems from a study of T-cell memory formation after mild COVID-19. Across the study: TCR clusters showed largely donor specificity.

This CDR3 has 17 amino acids. The germline V gene encodes CDR1 LGHDT and CDR2 YNNKEL (reference sequence). V was shortened by 2 bases and J by 1 base, with 17 bases between the two germline ends. This clonotype was detected only a few times. Each CDR3 protein gets one entry after TCRdb re-called the 5' RACE reads with MiXCR. The data show roughly 450,000 distinct CDR3 sequences, 15% to 20% seen once. The chain combines TRBV3-1 with TRBJ2-5, with D perhaps TRBD2 (5 bases). The clonotype originates from an adult woman who had mild COVID-19 (a few samples of this study predate the infection). Cell type and time point are not known. Sequenced sample: PBMCs or a T cell subset sorted from them (not recorded which). The DNA of the CDR3 is TGTGCCAGCAGCCAAACTTTTACACAAGGACTCCAAGAGACCCAGTACTTC. Its translation: CASSQTFTQGLQETQYF.